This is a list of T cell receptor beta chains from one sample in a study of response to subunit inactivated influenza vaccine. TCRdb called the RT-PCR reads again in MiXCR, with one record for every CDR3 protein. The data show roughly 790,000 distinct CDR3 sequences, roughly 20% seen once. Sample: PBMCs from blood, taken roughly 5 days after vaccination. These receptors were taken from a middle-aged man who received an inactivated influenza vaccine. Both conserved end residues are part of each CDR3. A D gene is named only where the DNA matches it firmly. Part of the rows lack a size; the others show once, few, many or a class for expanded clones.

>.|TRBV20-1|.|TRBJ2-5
TGCAGTGCTAGTCTTAGCAGGAGCGAGACCCAGTACTTC
CSASLSRSETQYF
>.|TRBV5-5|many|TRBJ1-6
TGTGCCAGCAGACCTGATTTCCGGGAATCGAATTCACCCCTCCACTTT
CASRPDFRESNSPLHF
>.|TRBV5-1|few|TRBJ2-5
TGCGCCAGCAGGGTTGCAGAGACCCAGTACTTC
CASRVAETQYF
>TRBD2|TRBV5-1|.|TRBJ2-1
TGCGCCAGCAGCTCCCGACTAGCGGGGGCCTACAATGAGCAGTTCTTC
CASSSRLAGAYNEQFF
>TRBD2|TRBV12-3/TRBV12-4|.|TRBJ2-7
TGTGCCAGCAGTTTTGGCGGACGACTAGCGCTCTTCTACGAGCAGTACTTC
CASSFGGRLALFYEQYF
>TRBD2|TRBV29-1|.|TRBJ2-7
TGCAGCGTTGAAGATGAGACTAGCGGCTCCGAGCAGTACTTC
CSVEDETSGSEQYF
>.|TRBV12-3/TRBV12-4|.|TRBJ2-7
TGTGCCAGCAGTCCTCAGGAAAGGGGGTTCCCCGACGAGCAGTACTTC
CASSPQERGFPDEQYF
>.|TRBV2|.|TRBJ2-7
TGTGCCAGTTCGACGGGACTCCGCTACGAGCAGTACTTC
CASSTGLRYEQYF
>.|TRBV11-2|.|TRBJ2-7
TGTGCCAGCAGCTCAGTACGACCCTACGAGCAGTACTTC
CASSSVRPYEQYF
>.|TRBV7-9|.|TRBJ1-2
TGTGCCAGCAGCCTTGAAATAGGCAGGTCGAGCTATGGCTACACCTTC
CASSLEIGRSSYGYTF
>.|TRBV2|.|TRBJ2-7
TGTGCCAGCACTAGGACAGCCTCCTACGAGCAGTACTTC
CASTRTASYEQYF
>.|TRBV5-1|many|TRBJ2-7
TGTGCCAGCAGCTTAGCCCCGACCTACGAGCAGTACTTC
CASSLAPTYEQYF
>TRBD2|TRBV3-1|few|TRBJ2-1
TGTGCCAGCAGCCAAGTAGTTAGCGGGGGCTACAATGAGCAGTTCTTC
CASSQVVSGGYNEQFF
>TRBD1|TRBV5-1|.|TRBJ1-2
TGCGCCAGCAGCGAGACAGGGGGCGTTGGCTACACCTTC
CASSETGGVGYTF
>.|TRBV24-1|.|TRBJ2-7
TGTGCCACCCATGGACCCTACGAGCAGTACTTC
CATHGPYEQYF
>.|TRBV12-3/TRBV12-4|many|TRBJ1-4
TGTGCCAGCAGGTTGGCGGGGATTGAAAGGGAAAAACTGTTTTTT
CASRLAGIEREKLFF
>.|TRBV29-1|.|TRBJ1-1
TGCAGCGGTAGCGGCGGGATGAACACTGAAGCTTTCTTT
CSGSGGMNTEAFF
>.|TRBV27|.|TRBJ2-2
TGTGCCAGCAGTTTGGACCGAATCCCGACCGGGGAGCTGTTTTTT
CASSLDRIPTGELFF
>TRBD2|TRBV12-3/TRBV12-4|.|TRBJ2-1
TGTGCCAGCAGTTCCAATAGCGGGACAAAGAAATACAATGAGCAGTTCTTC
CASSSNSGTKKYNEQFF
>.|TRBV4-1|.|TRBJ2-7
TGCGCCAGCAGCCAGAAGGATCTCTACGAGCAGTACTTC
CASSQKDLYEQYF
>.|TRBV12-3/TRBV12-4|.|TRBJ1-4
TGTGCCAGCAGTTTCACAGGGTCCAATGAAAAACTGTTTTTT
CASSFTGSNEKLFF
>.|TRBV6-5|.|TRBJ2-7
TGTGCCAGCAGTTACTCGACGGTAAACTCCTACGAGCAGTACTTC
CASSYSTVNSYEQYF
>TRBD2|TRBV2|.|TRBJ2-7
TGTGCCAGTCTGTCGGGACTAGCGGCCTCCTACGAGCAGTACTTC
CASLSGLAASYEQYF
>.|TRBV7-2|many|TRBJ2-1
TGTGCCAGCAGCCCGCAGGGCAATGAGCAGTTCTTC
CASSPQGNEQFF
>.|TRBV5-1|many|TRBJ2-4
TGCGCCAGCAGCTCCTCGTCAGGGAAAAACATTCAGTACTTC
CASSSSSGKNIQYF
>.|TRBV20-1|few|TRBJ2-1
TGCAGTGCTAGGGGTGGGAGGTTAAATGAGCAGTTCTTC
CSARGGRLNEQFF
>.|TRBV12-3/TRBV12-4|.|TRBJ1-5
TGTGCCAGCAGTTCATCACCAGGGAGCAATCAGCCCCAGCATTTT
CASSSSPGSNQPQHF
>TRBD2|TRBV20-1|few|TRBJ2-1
TGCAGTGCCGCTAGCGGGAATGGGAATGAGCAGTTCTTC
CSAASGNGNEQFF
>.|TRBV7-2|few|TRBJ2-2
TGTGCCAGCAATCATCAGGGGACCGGGGAGCTGTTTTTT
CASNHQGTGELFF
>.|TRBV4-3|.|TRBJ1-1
TGCGCCAGCAGCCCTACTTATCTGAACACTGAAGCTTTCTTT
CASSPTYLNTEAFF
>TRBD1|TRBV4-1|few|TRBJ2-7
TGCGCCAGCAGCCAAGAAAATGACAGGGCCTCAACCTACGAGCAGTACTTC
CASSQENDRASTYEQYF
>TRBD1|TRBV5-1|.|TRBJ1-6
TGCGCCAGCAGCTTGGCTGGGGGACAGGGCAACTCACCCCTCCACTTT
CASSLAGGQGNSPLHF
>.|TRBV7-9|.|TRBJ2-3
TGTGCCAGCAGCTCCTGGTCCGGGACGGGAAGGACAGATACGCAGTATTTT
CASSSWSGTGRTDTQYF
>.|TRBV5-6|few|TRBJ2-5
TGTGCCAGCAGCTTGATACAGGGCTTACAAGAGACCCAGTACTTC
CASSLIQGLQETQYF
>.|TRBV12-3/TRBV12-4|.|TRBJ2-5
TGTGCCAGCAGTTTTGAGGGAGACCGTCCCCAGTACTTC
CASSFEGDRPQYF
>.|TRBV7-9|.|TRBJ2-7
TGTGCCAGCAGCTTTACCCTCACGGGTGGCTCCTACGAGCAGTACTTC
CASSFTLTGGSYEQYF
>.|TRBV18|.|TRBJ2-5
TGTGCCAGCTCAGCGGACGGACGAGAGACCCAGTACTTC
CASSADGRETQYF
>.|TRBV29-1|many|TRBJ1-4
TGCAGCGTCCTCGGGGGTCGGTTGGGTAATGAAAAACTGTTTTTT
CSVLGGRLGNEKLFF
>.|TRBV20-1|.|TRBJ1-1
TGCAGTGCCCCAGACATAGGCGGGAACACTGAAGCTTTCTTT
CSAPDIGGNTEAFF
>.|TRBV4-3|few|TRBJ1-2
TGCGCCAGCAGCCAAGATCGACAGCCCAGGGCCTATGGCTACACCTTC
CASSQDRQPRAYGYTF
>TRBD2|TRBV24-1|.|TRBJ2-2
TGTGCCACCAGTGATGTGCGGGGGGGCGGAGAAACCGGGGAGCTGTTTTTT
CATSDVRGGGETGELFF
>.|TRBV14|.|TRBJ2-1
TGTGCCAGCAGCCAAGTGGGCCGGATACACCCCTACAATGAGCAGTTCTTC
CASSQVGRIHPYNEQFF
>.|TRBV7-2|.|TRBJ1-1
TGTGCCAGCAGCTTTTCACCCCCGGCAGGGCTCACTGAAGCTTTCTTT
CASSFSPPAGLTEAFF
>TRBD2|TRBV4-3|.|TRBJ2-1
TGCGCCAGCAGCCAAGAGCCCAGCGGGGGGGCCGATGAGCAGTTCTTC
CASSQEPSGGADEQFF
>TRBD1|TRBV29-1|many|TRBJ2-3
TGCAGCACCTCGACAGGGGGCGGGACAGATACGCAGTATTTT
CSTSTGGGTDTQYF
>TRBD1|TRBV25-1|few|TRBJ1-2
TGTGCCAGCAGTGACCCTAAGACAGGGATGAACTATGGCTACACCTTC
CASSDPKTGMNYGYTF
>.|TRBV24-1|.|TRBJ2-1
TGTGCCACCAGTGATCCCTCGGGCGGGGTGAGCGGCTCCTACAATGAGCAGTTCTTC
CATSDPSGGVSGSYNEQFF
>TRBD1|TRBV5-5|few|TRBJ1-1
TGTGCCAGCAAGGGACAGGGGGCTAGAGAAGCTTTCTTT
CASKGQGAREAFF
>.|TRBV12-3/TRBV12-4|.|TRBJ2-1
TGTGCCAGCAGCCGAGGGACGAACTCAGGGGATGAGCAGTTCTTC
CASSRGTNSGDEQFF